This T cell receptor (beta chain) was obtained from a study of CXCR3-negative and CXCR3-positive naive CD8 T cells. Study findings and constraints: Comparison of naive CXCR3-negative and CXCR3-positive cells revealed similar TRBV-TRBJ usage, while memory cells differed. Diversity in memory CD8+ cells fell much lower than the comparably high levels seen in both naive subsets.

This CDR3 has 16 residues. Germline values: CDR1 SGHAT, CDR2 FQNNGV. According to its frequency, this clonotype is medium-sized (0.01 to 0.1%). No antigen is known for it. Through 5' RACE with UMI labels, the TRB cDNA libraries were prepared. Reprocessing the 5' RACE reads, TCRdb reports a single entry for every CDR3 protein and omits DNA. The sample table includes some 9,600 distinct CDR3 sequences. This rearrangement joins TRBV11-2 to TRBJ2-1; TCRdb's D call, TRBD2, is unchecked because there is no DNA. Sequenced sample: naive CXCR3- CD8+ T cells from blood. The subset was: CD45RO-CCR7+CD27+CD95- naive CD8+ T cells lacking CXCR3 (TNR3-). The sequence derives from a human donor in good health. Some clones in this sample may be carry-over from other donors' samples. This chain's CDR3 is CASSLGRLGFEDEQFF.